By sample fraction, the clone carrying this TCR beta chain is medium-sized (0.01 to 0.1%). Live CD3+CD8+TCRalphabeta+ cells were sorted into four subsets by PD-1 and/or TIGIT. Using about 15 ng of total RNA, TCR libraries were made with the QIAseq Immune Repertoire TCR panel. A single record per CDR3 protein comes from TCRdb applying MiXCR to the reads. This sample yields several hundred distinct CDR3 sequences, of which under 15% are seen a single time; around half belongs to the top ten. These data come from a study of circulating CD8 cells and anti-PD-1 response in melanoma. Study details: Patients received intravenous nivolumab, 3 mg/kg, every 2 weeks.

This CDR3 region has 13 residues. The germline V gene encodes CDR1 SNHLY and CDR2 FYNNEI. The V segment lost 8 bases and the J segment 3 bases; nucleotides outside the gene matches: 3. This specimen was CD8+ T cells from PBMCs, taken at baseline or after one month of anti-PD-1 therapy (not recorded which). The receptor comes from a human donor with melanoma. The V gene is TRBV2, the J gene TRBJ2-7; TRBD2 matches at 11 bases. CDR3 in amino acids: CASLAGGSYEQYF. CDR3 bases: TGTGCCAGCCTAGCGGGGGGAAGCTACGAGCAGTACTTC.